These 2 T cell receptor beta chains were sequenced from one sample in a study of breast tumors, draining lymph nodes, adjacent tissues. A single record per CDR3 protein comes from TCRdb applying MiXCR to the multiplex PCR reads. The sample shows 25,000 to 40,000 distinct CDR3 sequences, 60% to 80% of them seen only once. What was sequenced was breast tumor tissue. The receptor set was obtained from a female donor with breast cancer. Some clones in this sample may be carry-over from other donors' samples.

This chain joins TRBV12-3 or TRBV12-4 and TRBJ1-3; TRBD1 matches 9 bases. V shed 7 bases, J shed 0 bases, and the junction held 7 bases outside the gene matches. The CDR3 is made up of 16 amino acids. The DNA for the CDR3 is TGTGCCAGCACCATGGGACAGGGACACTCTGGAAACACCATATATTTT. Its translation: CASTMGQGHSGNTIYF.

In its sample, this clonotype was seen many times. This may stem from a read error, because a much larger clone lies one nucleotide away. This chain links TRBV7-3 with TRBJ2-6, with D possibly matching TRBD1 (5 bases). Germline assignment: CDR1 SGHTA and CDR2 FQGTGA. The CDR3 runs 15 residues. This CDR3 reads CASSLSVSGANVLPF. The DNA of the CDR3 is TGTGCCAGCAGCTTATCTGTCTCTGGGGCCAACGTCCTGCCTTTC. The variable domain in full, with the rest retrieved from reference TRBV7-3 and TRBJ2-6, is GAGVSQTPSNKVTEKGKYVELRCDPISGHTALYWYRQSLGQGPEFLIYFQGTGAADDSGLPNDRFFAVRPEGSVSTLKIQRTERGDSAVYLCASSLSVSGANVLPFGAGSRLTVL.